The 9 T cell receptor beta chains given below trace back to one sample, sequenced in a study of T cell responses to AZD1222 COVID-19 vaccine. Clones were sequenced by immunoSEQ multiplex PCR, and TCRdb holds only the in-frame ones, with some missing. The table records approximately 180,000 clones, approximately 90% of them present only once. Sequenced here: peripheral blood, sampled on day 0 of AZD1222 vaccination. The receptors come from an adult in good health.

This chain uses TRBV9 with TRBJ2-3; TRBD2 agrees at 13 bases. Germline CDR1 and CDR2: SGDLS and YYNGEE. This CDR3 contains 17 residues. The ends lost 4 bases at V and 2 bases at J; junction bases unmatched: 7. The CDR3 spells CASSQTTSGGITDTQYF. In nucleotides, the CDR3 is TGTGCCAGCAGCCAAACGACTAGCGGGGGGATCACAGATACGCAGTATTTT.

The chain combines TRBV6-5 with TRBJ2-7; tentative D call: TRBD2 (7 bases). V gave up 2 bases and J gave up 2 bases, with 16 bases separating them. This CDR3 has 16 residues. Germline CDR1 reads MNHEY; CDR2 reads SVGAGI. The DNA of the CDR3 is TGTGCCAGCAGTTACAGCTGGGCGGGGGCGACCTACGAGCAGTACTTC. Protein: CASSYSWAGATYEQYF.

The chain has TRBV6-5 and TRBJ2-2; D is unresolved. The V gene's germline CDR1 is MNHEY and CDR2 SVGAGI. The CDR3 is 14 residues long. V lost 6 bases and J 2 bases, leaving 10 bases between the germline ends. The CDR3 sequence is CASRGTRNTGELFF. In nucleotides, the CDR3 is TGTGCCAGCAGGGGTACACGAAACACCGGGGAGCTGTTTTTT.

As regards this clone: One end of the junction does not line up with germline, which may come from a read error. V is TRBV11-2 and J is TRBJ2-1; TRBD2 agrees at 7 bases. In germline, CDR1 is SGHAT, CDR2 FQNNGV. CDR3 size: 14 residues. DNA of the CDR3: TGTGCCAGCAGCTTACCAGGGACTATGGTAAGGTTGGTCTTC. Translated: CASSLPGTMVRLVF.

This chain joins TRBV7-2 and TRBJ2-7; 7 nucleotides match TRBD2. The germline V gene encodes CDR1 SGHTA and CDR2 FQGNSA. The trim removed 2 bases at V and 2 bases at J, leaving 3 bases unmatched. The CDR3 length is 14 residues. Here the CDR3 reads CASSLSGTTYEQYF. The CDR3 DNA sequence: TGTGCCAGCAGCTTATCCGGGACTACCTACGAGCAGTACTTC.

The J gene is TRBJ2-1, the V gene TRBV14; possibly TRBD2 for D (7 bases). Germline V CDR1 and CDR2: SGHDN, FVKESK. The CDR3 has 17 residues. V was trimmed by 5 bases and J by 0 bases, leaving 17 bases between them. The CDR3 region is CASSSWGGLSSYNEQFF. As DNA, the CDR3 is TGTGCCAGCAGCTCGTGGGGGGGCCTAAGCTCCTACAATGAGCAGTTCTTC.

The V gene is TRBV6-5, the J gene TRBJ2-3; either TRBD1 or TRBD2 may supply D (6 bases each). V gave up 2 bases and J gave up 5 bases, with 11 bases separating them. The CDR3 loop spans 14 amino acids. Germline V CDR1 and CDR2: MNHEY, SVGAGI. In DNA form, the CDR3 reads TGTGCCAGCAGTTACAAGGGGGGCAGAGATACGCAGTATTTT. Protein product: CASSYKGGRDTQYF.

The CDR3 protein is CASSEVRGDTEAFF. DNA of the CDR3: TGTGCCAGCAGTGAAGTAAGGGGTGACACTGAAGCTTTCTTT. The chain combines TRBV6-1 with TRBJ1-1; D possibly corresponds to TRBD1 (5 bases). This CDR3 is built from 14 residues. V dropped 1 base and J dropped 3 bases, with 9 bases sitting between them. Germline V gives CDR1 MNHNS, CDR2 SASEGT.

The rearrangement links TRBV5-4 to TRBJ1-2; the match to TRBD1 covers 12 bases. Per germline, CDR1 SGHNT and CDR2 YYREEE (reference sequence). The CDR3 consists of 15 residues. V lost 5 bases and J lost 8; bases outside the gene matches: 10. The CDR3 DNA sequence: TGTGCCAGCAGTTACCAGGGACAGGGGGCATTCGGCTACACCTTC. Protein: CASSYQGQGAFGYTF. Full variable domain (remainder filled in from reference TRBV5-4 and TRBJ1-2): ETGVTQSPTHLIKTRGQQVTLRCSSQSGHNTVSWYQQALGQGPQFIFQYYREEENGRGNFPPRFSGLQFPNYSSELNVNALELDDSALYLCASSYQGQGAFGYTFGSGTRLTVV.